What follows are 22 T cell receptor beta chains derived from one specimen sequenced in a study of blood T cell repertoires in COVID-19. Assay: immunoSEQ multiplex PCR; the TCRdb copy retains only in-frame clones and omits some. The sample includes approximately 160,000 clones, over 75% of them seen just once. The sample consisted of PBMCs or T cells enriched from blood (not recorded which). The receptor source for this set is a man aged 35 to 55 who had recovered from COVID-19.

This chain uses TRBV11-2 with TRBJ1-1; D remains ambiguous. V shed 3 bases and J shed 1 base, with 6 bases lying between them. The germline CDR1 and CDR2 sequences are SGHAT and FQNNGV. The CDR3 loop spans 13 amino acids. DNA for the CDR3: TGTGCCAGCAGCTTGCGTCAGAACACTGAAGCTTTCTTT. Translated, it gives CASSLRQNTEAFF.

The rearrangement uses TRBV5-6 and TRBJ2-2; D not resolved. Germline V gene data show CDR1 as SGHDT and CDR2 as YYEEEE. The V gene lost 1 base and the J gene lost 2 bases, with 12 bases spanning the gap. The CDR3 consists of 16 residues. CDR3 loop: CASSLLISTNTGELFF. In DNA, the CDR3 is TGTGCCAGCAGCTTGCTGATTTCCACAAACACCGGGGAGCTGTTTTTT.

This chain uses TRBV11-2 with TRBJ1-5; 12 nucleotides agree with TRBD1. CDR1 and CDR2 (germline): SGHAT, FQNNGV. CDR3 length equals 19 residues. V lost 5 bases to trimming and J lost 1 base; unmatched junction nucleotides: 12. The CDR3 sequence is CASSPLPGQGARSNQPQHF. The CDR3 DNA follows: TGTGCCAGCAGCCCCCTACCGGGACAGGGGGCTCGGAGCAATCAGCCCCAGCATTTT.

The chain is built from TRBV5-1 and TRBJ1-1; D not resolved. V lost 0 bases, J lost 3 bases, and 15 bases lay in between. CDR3 length: 16 residues. Germline V CDR1 and CDR2: SGHRS, YFSETQ. CDR3 sequence: CASSLGGGSGDTEAFF. The DNA of the CDR3 is TGCGCCAGCAGCTTGGGTGGTGGCAGCGGAGACACTGAAGCTTTCTTT.

The chain employs TRBV11-2 and TRBJ2-5, with 7 bases fitting TRBD1. Trimming took 5 bases from V and 3 from J; bases not matched to a gene: 15. The CDR3 has 17 amino acids. Germline V CDR1 and CDR2: SGHAT, FQNNGV. DNA for the CDR3: TGTGCCAGCAGCGATTTGATCCGGGACAGAATTAAAGAGACCCAGTACTTC. It translates to CASSDLIRDRIKETQYF.

The genes are TRBV5-1 and TRBJ1-1, with D possibly being TRBD1 (5 bases). Germline V gene lookup returns CDR1 SGHRS and CDR2 YFSETQ. The CDR3 is 15 amino acids. The V gene lost 2 bases and the J gene lost 1 base, with 12 bases spanning the gap. CDR3 protein: CASSFFQGRNTEAFF. CDR3 sequence (DNA): TGCGCCAGCAGCTTCTTTCAGGGAAGGAACACTGAAGCTTTCTTT.

J is TRBJ1-1 and V is TRBV30; the D gene is possibly TRBD1 (6 bases). V was pared by 2 bases and J by 7 bases, with 11 bases between. Germline CDR1 is GTSNPN and CDR2 is SVGIG (reference sequence). This CDR3 spans 12 amino acids. The CDR3 protein is CAWSTGSIEAFF. In DNA form, the CDR3 reads TGTGCCTGGAGTACAGGGTCAATTGAAGCTTTCTTT.

V and J are TRBV11-3 and TRBJ2-5; the match to TRBD1 covers 8 bases. V lost 5 bases and J lost 4; bases outside the gene matches: 12. CDR3 length equals 16 residues. Germline-derived CDR1 and CDR2 are SGHNT and YENEEA. The CDR3 here is CASSARSQGAGETQYF. The CDR3 bases are TGTGCCAGCAGCGCGCGGTCTCAGGGGGCGGGAGAGACCCAGTACTTC.

In its sample, this clone was seen a few times. The chain carries TRBV28 and TRBJ1-2; D unclear. The CDR3 has 13 residues. Germline V lookup: CDR1 MDHEN, CDR2 SYDVKM. V lost 2 bases and J lost 2, with 6 bases in between. The CDR3 loop is CASSLDTNYGYTF. The CDR3 coding sequence is TGTGCCAGCAGTTTAGACACGAACTATGGCTACACCTTC.

This chain connects TRBV3-1 (or the pseudogene TRBV3-2) to TRBJ2-5; the match to TRBD2 covers 13 bases. The ends lost 2 bases at V and 4 bases at J; junction bases unmatched: 4. Per germline, CDR1 LGHDT and CDR2 YNNKEL (reference sequence). CDR3 length equals 16 residues. The DNA of the CDR3 is TGTGCCAGCAGCCAACGCACTAGCGGGGGGGGAGAGACCCAGTACTTC. It is translated as CASSQRTSGGGETQYF.

V usage is TRBV13 and J usage is TRBJ2-2; perhaps TRBD2 as D (5 bases). Germline assignment: CDR1 PRHDT and CDR2 FYEKMQ (reference sequence). CDR3 size: 14 residues. V was clipped by 4 bases and J by 5 bases, with 11 bases between them. For the CDR3, the DNA is TGTGCCAGCAGCTACATCGGGGATACCGGGGAGCTGTTTTTT. This sequence encodes CASSYIGDTGELFF.

The chain couples TRBV11-3 to TRBJ2-2, with 9 bases lining up with TRBD1. The germline V gene encodes CDR1 SGHNT and CDR2 YENEEA. With V trimmed by 5 bases and J by 2 bases, 3 bases remained unmatched. The CDR3 consists of 15 residues. This CDR3 is CASSPGQGNTGELFF. CDR3 in DNA: TGTGCCAGCAGCCCGGGACAGGGCAACACCGGGGAGCTGTTTTTT.

The count of this clone is one. This chain joins TRBV6-5 and TRBJ1-2, with 8 bases that match TRBD1. This CDR3 spans 14 amino acids. Germline V gene lookup returns CDR1 MNHEY and CDR2 SVGAGI. V lost 5 bases to trimming and J lost 5 bases; unmatched junction nucleotides: 7. Here the CDR3 DNA reads TGTGCCAGCAGTCCGCAGGGGGCTGGGTATGGCTACACCTTC. Its protein product is CASSPQGAGYGYTF.

This rearrangement joins TRBV19 to TRBJ1-2; TRBD1 aligns across 10 bases. Germline V gives CDR1 LNHDA, CDR2 SQIVND (reference sequence). V gave up 8 bases and J gave up 1 base; unmatched junction bases: 1. This CDR3 has 13 residues. In DNA, the CDR3 is TGTGCCAGTCGGGACAGGGGTAACTATGGCTACACCTTC. Its protein product is CASRDRGNYGYTF. Full variable domain (rest looked up from reference TRBV19 and TRBJ1-2): DGGITQSPKYLFRKEGQNVTLSCEQNLNHDAMYWYRQDPGQGLRLIYYSQIVNDFQKGDIAEGYSVSREKKESFPLTVTSAQKNPTAFYLCASRDRGNYGYTFGSGTRLTVV.

The V gene is TRBV29-1, the J gene TRBJ2-1; 9 bases are a match to TRBD2. J gave up 7 bases and V 4 bases, and 5 bases lay outside the gene matches. Germline V gene lookup returns CDR1 SQVTM and CDR2 ANQGSEA. The CDR3 totals 13 residues. The CDR3 DNA reads TGCAGCGTTGGCGGCGGGGGGGCAAATGAGCAGTTCTTC. It specifies CSVGGGGANEQFF.

The rearrangement uses TRBV3-1 (or the pseudogene TRBV3-2) and TRBJ1-4; 7 bases agree with TRBD1. This CDR3 is built from 15 residues. The V gene's germline CDR1 is LGHDT and CDR2 YNNKEL (reference sequence). Unmatched junction bases numbered 2, after V lost 1 base and J lost 3 bases. DNA for the CDR3: TGTGCCAGCAGCCAAGGGCAGGGGGCTAATGAAAAACTGTTTTTT. Translating it yields CASSQGQGANEKLFF.

The J gene is TRBJ2-3, the V gene TRBV3-1 (or the pseudogene TRBV3-2), with TRBD2 matching over 7 bases. Germline V CDR1 and CDR2: LGHDT, YNNKEL (reference sequence). The CDR3 length is 14 residues. The V segment lost 4 bases and the J segment 2 bases; nucleotides outside the gene matches: 3. CDR3 sequence (DNA): TGTGCCAGCAGCCGGACTAGACCCACAGATACGCAGTATTTT. Translated: CASSRTRPTDTQYF.

This chain connects TRBV10-1 to TRBJ1-1, with D tentatively TRBD1 (5 bases). Trimming removed 6 bases from V and 5 bases from J, with 16 bases in between. The CDR3 sequence is 14 residues long. In germline, CDR1 is WNHNN, CDR2 SYGVQD (reference sequence). CDR3 amino acids: CASSPGSGLTEAFF. Here the CDR3 DNA reads TGCGCCAGCAGCCCCGGCTCAGGGTTAACTGAAGCTTTCTTT.

This sequence joins TRBV6-5 and TRBJ1-1, with D tentatively TRBD1 (5 bases). CDR3 length equals 14 residues. Trimming removed 8 bases from V and 7 bases from J, with 20 bases in between. Germline V lookup: CDR1 MNHEY, CDR2 SVGAGI. The CDR3 spells CASSDRGKGIEAFF. CDR3 in DNA: TGTGCCAGCTCGGACCGGGGGAAGGGAATTGAAGCTTTCTTT.

The chain combines TRBV24-1 with TRBJ1-1, with TRBD1 identical over 7 bases. Germline V gene lookup returns CDR1 KGHDR and CDR2 SFDVKD. V shed 2 bases and J 7 bases; nucleotides not matched to a gene: 6. The CDR3 is 14 residues long. Here the CDR3 DNA reads TGTGCCACCAGTGATTCCGGGACAGTCCTTGAAGCTTTCTTT. It translates to CATSDSGTVLEAFF.

The genes are TRBV24-1 and TRBJ1-5; D remains unclear. Trimming left V 8 bases short and J 3 bases short, with 10 bases between. Germline values: CDR1 KGHDR, CDR2 SFDVKD. The CDR3 length is 13 residues. The CDR3 is CATTSGFNQPQHF. For the CDR3, the DNA is TGTGCCACCACTTCAGGTTTCAATCAGCCCCAGCATTTT.

This clone was observed once. This chain links TRBV18 with TRBJ1-4; 7 positions agree with TRBD1. The CDR3 loop spans 15 amino acids. The V gene's germline CDR1 is KGHSH and CDR2 LQKENI. With 3 bases clipped from V and 2 bases from J, the junction kept 3 bases outside the gene matches. CDR3: CASSPRGQTNEKLFF. CDR3 nucleotides: TGTGCCAGCTCACCCCGGGGACAGACTAATGAAAAACTGTTTTTT.